These T cell receptor beta chains were read from a single sample in a study of Ad26.COV2.S vaccination and SARS-CoV-2 variants. Sequenced by immunoSEQ multiplex PCR; TCRdb stores in-frame clones only, minus some. There are approximately 350,000 clones in the sample; about four fifths occur only once, and nearly 7.5% lies in the top ten. The sample in question was peripheral blood, obtained in a trial of Ad26.COV2.S vaccine versus placebo. All receptors derive from a person aged 18 to 65 who received the Ad26.COV2.S COVID-19 vaccine or a placebo. Both conserved end residues are part of each CDR3. Fields, in order: clone size, V gene, J gene, D gene, CDR3 DNA, CDR3 protein. A D gene is named only where the DNA matches it firmly. The size field is filled for only some rows; it gives once, few, many or a size class.

clone_size: .
v_call: TRBV6-5
j_call: TRBJ1-5
d_call: .
cdr3_nt: TGTGCCAGCATGAGAGATCAGCCCCAGCATTTT
cdr3_aa: CASMRDQPQHF

clone_size: few
v_call: TRBV10-2
j_call: TRBJ2-7
d_call: TRBD2
cdr3_nt: TGCGCCAGCAGGACTAGCGGGAGTAACCACGAGCAGTACTTC
cdr3_aa: CASRTSGSNHEQYF

clone_size: .
v_call: TRBV6-5
j_call: TRBJ1-1
d_call: .
cdr3_nt: TGTGCCAGCAGTCCTTTCACCGATGGCACTGAAGCTTTCTTT
cdr3_aa: CASSPFTDGTEAFF

clone_size: once
v_call: TRBV7-9
j_call: TRBJ1-2
d_call: .
cdr3_nt: TGTGCCAGCAGCCTTACTACAGGGCGCTATGGCTACACCTTC
cdr3_aa: CASSLTTGRYGYTF

clone_size: .
v_call: TRBV30
j_call: TRBJ2-7
d_call: .
cdr3_nt: TGTGCCTGGAGTAAAGGACTTATCTACGAGCAGTACTTC
cdr3_aa: CAWSKGLIYEQYF

clone_size: .
v_call: TRBV5-1
j_call: TRBJ2-2
d_call: .
cdr3_nt: TGCGCCAGCAGCCTGTGGGCAGGGATAACCGGGGAGCTGTTTTTT
cdr3_aa: CASSLWAGITGELFF

clone_size: .
v_call: TRBV5-5
j_call: TRBJ2-7
d_call: .
cdr3_nt: TGTGCCAGCAGCCACGGGGAGTACGAGCAGTACTTC
cdr3_aa: CASSHGEYEQYF

clone_size: .
v_call: TRBV20-1
j_call: TRBJ2-1
d_call: TRBD2
cdr3_nt: TGCAGTGCTAGTCCTGGCGGGGGGCCCTACAATGAGCAGTTCTTC
cdr3_aa: CSASPGGGPYNEQFF

clone_size: .
v_call: TRBV5-1
j_call: TRBJ1-2
d_call: .
cdr3_nt: TGCGCCAGCAGCTTGGGAGTCCTTAACTATGGCTACACCTTC
cdr3_aa: CASSLGVLNYGYTF

clone_size: .
v_call: TRBV13
j_call: TRBJ2-1
d_call: .
cdr3_nt: TGTGCCAGCAGAATGGGCGGTGAGCAGTTCTTC
cdr3_aa: CASRMGGEQFF

clone_size: .
v_call: TRBV7-8
j_call: TRBJ2-7
d_call: TRBD1
cdr3_nt: TGTGCCAGCAGCCATGCCACCGGGACAGTGTCCTACGAGCAGTACTTC
cdr3_aa: CASSHATGTVSYEQYF

clone_size: .
v_call: TRBV7-9
j_call: TRBJ1-2
d_call: .
cdr3_nt: TGTGCCAGCAGCCGGGAGGTGGATAATGGCTACACCTTC
cdr3_aa: CASSREVDNGYTF

clone_size: .
v_call: TRBV7-9
j_call: TRBJ2-2
d_call: .
cdr3_nt: TGTGCCAGCAACGGGGCTCGGGGGAGGAAGACCGGGGAGCTGTTTTTT
cdr3_aa: CASNGARGRKTGELFF

clone_size: .
v_call: TRBV7-9
j_call: TRBJ1-4
d_call: TRBD1
cdr3_nt: TGTGCCAGCAGCCCCTCAGGGACAGGTGAAAAACTGTTTTTT
cdr3_aa: CASSPSGTGEKLFF

clone_size: .
v_call: TRBV25-1
j_call: TRBJ2-1
d_call: .
cdr3_nt: TGTGCCAGCAGTGGAACCGGGACAGAGCAGTTCTTC
cdr3_aa: CASSGTGTEQFF

clone_size: .
v_call: TRBV28
j_call: TRBJ1-2
d_call: .
cdr3_nt: TGTGCCAGCAGTTCTGGGACTTATGGCTACACCTTC
cdr3_aa: CASSSGTYGYTF

clone_size: .
v_call: TRBV19
j_call: TRBJ1-5
d_call: .
cdr3_nt: TGTGCCAGTAGTATTTATCAGCCCCAGCATTTT
cdr3_aa: CASSIYQPQHF

clone_size: .
v_call: TRBV12-3/TRBV12-4
j_call: TRBJ1-2
d_call: .
cdr3_nt: TGTGCCAGCAGCCTCACTGACTATGGCTACACCTTC
cdr3_aa: CASSLTDYGYTF

clone_size: .
v_call: TRBV11-2
j_call: TRBJ1-1
d_call: .
cdr3_nt: TGTGCCAGCACCGGGGCGTCTTCGGCGTACACTGAAGCTTTCTTT
cdr3_aa: CASTGASSAYTEAFF

clone_size: .
v_call: TRBV7-9
j_call: TRBJ2-1
d_call: TRBD1
cdr3_nt: TGTGCCAGCAGCTCGACCAGGGGGTATGAGCAGTTCTTC
cdr3_aa: CASSSTRGYEQFF

clone_size: .
v_call: TRBV30
j_call: TRBJ1-1
d_call: .
cdr3_nt: TGTGCCTGGAGTCCCCCTGGGAATATCCGGGGGAACACTGAAGCTTTCTTT
cdr3_aa: CAWSPPGNIRGNTEAFF

clone_size: .
v_call: TRBV11-3
j_call: TRBJ2-7
d_call: TRBD1
cdr3_nt: TGTGCCAGCAGCTTGGGCGGGACAGGGAGCTACGAGCAGTACTTC
cdr3_aa: CASSLGGTGSYEQYF

clone_size: .
v_call: TRBV5-1
j_call: TRBJ2-2
d_call: .
cdr3_nt: TGCGCCAGCAGCTTGGGGACAGCGACCGGGGAGCTGTTTTTT
cdr3_aa: CASSLGTATGELFF

clone_size: once
v_call: TRBV4-1
j_call: TRBJ2-7
d_call: TRBD1
cdr3_nt: TGCGCCAGCAGCCAGACGGACAGGACCCTCTACGAGCAGTACTTC
cdr3_aa: CASSQTDRTLYEQYF

clone_size: .
v_call: TRBV29-1
j_call: TRBJ2-5
d_call: .
cdr3_nt: TGCAGCGTTGCTACCTGGGTCGAAGAGACCCAGTACTTC
cdr3_aa: CSVATWVEETQYF

clone_size: few
v_call: TRBV6-5
j_call: TRBJ1-2
d_call: .
cdr3_nt: TGTGCCAGCACCTCAGGTCCTTCTCGACACGGCTACACCTTC
cdr3_aa: CASTSGPSRHGYTF

clone_size: .
v_call: TRBV11-3
j_call: TRBJ1-1
d_call: .
cdr3_nt: TGTGCCAGCAGCCCCCCGGGGAACACTGAAGCTTTCTTT
cdr3_aa: CASSPPGNTEAFF

clone_size: .
v_call: TRBV27
j_call: TRBJ1-2
d_call: .
cdr3_nt: TGTGCCAGCAGATCGGGACACAGGAACTATGGCTACACCTTC
cdr3_aa: CASRSGHRNYGYTF

clone_size: .
v_call: TRBV11-3
j_call: TRBJ2-7
d_call: TRBD2
cdr3_nt: TGTGCCAGCAGCACCAGCGGGAACTCCTACGAGCAGTACTTC
cdr3_aa: CASSTSGNSYEQYF

clone_size: .
v_call: TRBV29-1
j_call: TRBJ1-4
d_call: .
cdr3_nt: TGCAGCGCCCGACGGAGGGGGAAAACTAATGAAAAACTGTTTTTT
cdr3_aa: CSARRRGKTNEKLFF

clone_size: once
v_call: TRBV5-1
j_call: TRBJ2-5
d_call: TRBD1
cdr3_nt: TGCGCCAGCAGCTTTGGACAGGCAAACCAAGAGACCCAGTACTTC
cdr3_aa: CASSFGQANQETQYF

clone_size: .
v_call: TRBV19
j_call: TRBJ2-4
d_call: .
cdr3_nt: TGTGCCAGTACTTCCGGCGCAAACATTCAGTACTTC
cdr3_aa: CASTSGANIQYF

clone_size: .
v_call: TRBV15
j_call: TRBJ1-2
d_call: .
cdr3_nt: TGTGCCACCAGCAGAGATCAGGGAAGCGGCGTGAACTATGGCTACACCTTC
cdr3_aa: CATSRDQGSGVNYGYTF

clone_size: .
v_call: TRBV9
j_call: TRBJ2-6
d_call: .
cdr3_nt: TGTGCCAGCAGGGGATCTGGGGCCAACGTCCTGACTTTC
cdr3_aa: CASRGSGANVLTF

clone_size: .
v_call: TRBV4-2
j_call: TRBJ2-7
d_call: .
cdr3_nt: TGTGCCAGCAGCCCGATTAACAGGTACGAGCAGTACTTC
cdr3_aa: CASSPINRYEQYF

clone_size: once
v_call: TRBV7-9
j_call: TRBJ2-5
d_call: .
cdr3_nt: TGTGCCAGCAGTTCTACGATGGGAAGGGGAGAGACCCAGTACTTC
cdr3_aa: CASSSTMGRGETQYF

clone_size: .
v_call: TRBV18
j_call: TRBJ2-7
d_call: TRBD1
cdr3_nt: TGTGCCAGCTCACTGCAGGGGGCGAACGAGCAGTACTTC
cdr3_aa: CASSLQGANEQYF

clone_size: .
v_call: TRBV2
j_call: TRBJ2-5
d_call: TRBD1
cdr3_nt: TGTGCCAGCTCCCCGGCAGGGGGAGAGACCCAGTACTTC
cdr3_aa: CASSPAGGETQYF

clone_size: once
v_call: TRBV4-3
j_call: TRBJ1-1
d_call: .
cdr3_nt: TGCGCCAGCAGCCAAGATACGGGACCGGAACTTATGAACACTGAAGCTTTCTTT
cdr3_aa: CASSQDTGPELMNTEAFF

clone_size: .
v_call: TRBV7-9
j_call: TRBJ1-4
d_call: .
cdr3_nt: TGTGCCAGCAGCTCCCCAAGTACACTGTTTTTT
cdr3_aa: CASSSPSTLFF

clone_size: .
v_call: TRBV28
j_call: TRBJ2-5
d_call: TRBD1
cdr3_nt: TGTGCCAGCCTTAGCCCCAGGGGGCACCAAGAGACCCAGTACTTC
cdr3_aa: CASLSPRGHQETQYF

clone_size: many
v_call: TRBV5-1
j_call: TRBJ2-5
d_call: .
cdr3_nt: TGCGCCAGCAGAAGCAACGGCATTCGGGAGACCCAGTACTTC
cdr3_aa: CASRSNGIRETQYF

clone_size: .
v_call: TRBV9
j_call: TRBJ1-6
d_call: TRBD1
cdr3_nt: TGTGCCAGCAGCGCGGGCAGGGACAGGGTGGGGAATTCACCCCTCCACTTT
cdr3_aa: CASSAGRDRVGNSPLHF

clone_size: .
v_call: TRBV30
j_call: TRBJ1-2
d_call: .
cdr3_nt: TGTGCCTGGAGCGTGGGACTGTATGGCTACACCTTC
cdr3_aa: CAWSVGLYGYTF

clone_size: .
v_call: TRBV27
j_call: TRBJ2-2
d_call: TRBD2
cdr3_nt: TGTGCCAGCAGCCTACCCCCTCCGGGACTAGCGGCCGGGGAGCTGTTTTTT
cdr3_aa: CASSLPPPGLAAGELFF

clone_size: .
v_call: TRBV9
j_call: TRBJ2-1
d_call: .
cdr3_nt: TGTGCCAGCAGCGTAGACGGGGTTACCTACAATGAGCAGTTCTTC
cdr3_aa: CASSVDGVTYNEQFF

clone_size: .
v_call: TRBV5-1
j_call: TRBJ2-7
d_call: TRBD1
cdr3_nt: TGCGCCAGCAGCTCGGGACAGGGTAGCTACGAGCAGTACTTC
cdr3_aa: CASSSGQGSYEQYF

clone_size: .
v_call: TRBV19
j_call: TRBJ1-5
d_call: TRBD1
cdr3_nt: TGTGCCAGTAGTATAAGGGGGCAGGAGCCCCAGCATTTT
cdr3_aa: CASSIRGQEPQHF

clone_size: .
v_call: TRBV3-1/TRBV3-2
j_call: TRBJ1-2
d_call: .
cdr3_nt: TGTGCCAGCAGCCAGGGCAGGGGCCACTATGGCTACACCTTC
cdr3_aa: CASSQGRGHYGYTF

clone_size: .
v_call: TRBV9
j_call: TRBJ1-3
d_call: .
cdr3_nt: TGTGCCAGCAGCCCTTCCGGACGGAGCCCTGGAAACACCATATATTTT
cdr3_aa: CASSPSGRSPGNTIYF

clone_size: .
v_call: TRBV28
j_call: TRBJ1-5
d_call: .
cdr3_nt: TGTGCCAGCAGTTTATTGTCGCAGCCCCAGCATTTT
cdr3_aa: CASSLLSQPQHF

clone_size: few
v_call: TRBV3-1/TRBV3-2
j_call: TRBJ2-1
d_call: TRBD2
cdr3_nt: TGTGCCAGCAGCCAAGGAAGGACTAGGGTCTACAATGAGCAGTTCTTC
cdr3_aa: CASSQGRTRVYNEQFF

clone_size: .
v_call: TRBV7-2
j_call: TRBJ2-3
d_call: .
cdr3_nt: TGTGCCAGCAGCTGGACTACGTTTGGGGTGCTTTCGGGCACGCAGTATTTT
cdr3_aa: CASSWTTFGVLSGTQYF

clone_size: .
v_call: TRBV30
j_call: TRBJ1-1
d_call: .
cdr3_nt: TGTGCCTGGAGTGTGGGAACGGGAGAAGCTTTCTTT
cdr3_aa: CAWSVGTGEAFF

clone_size: .
v_call: TRBV11-3
j_call: TRBJ1-2
d_call: TRBD1
cdr3_nt: TGTGCCAGCAGCGAAGTCGGGACAGGGAACTATGGCTACACCTTC
cdr3_aa: CASSEVGTGNYGYTF

clone_size: .
v_call: TRBV19
j_call: TRBJ2-5
d_call: TRBD2
cdr3_nt: TGTGCCAGTAGTTCCGGGGCTAGCGGGGAAGAGACCCAGTACTTC
cdr3_aa: CASSSGASGEETQYF

clone_size: few
v_call: TRBV7-9
j_call: TRBJ1-5
d_call: .
cdr3_nt: TGTGCCAGCACTACCGGGTCCACGAATCAGCCCCAGCATTTT
cdr3_aa: CASTTGSTNQPQHF

clone_size: .
v_call: TRBV18
j_call: TRBJ2-7
d_call: .
cdr3_nt: TGTGCCAGCTCACCACGACGGGGCGTAGGGGAGCAGTACTTC
cdr3_aa: CASSPRRGVGEQYF